This is a list of T cell receptor beta chains from one sample in a study of response to subunit inactivated influenza vaccine. Using its own MiXCR run on the RT-PCR reads, TCRdb lists one record per CDR3 protein. The table shows about 530,000 distinct CDR3 sequences, with roughly 12% occurring only once. The sample consisted of PBMCs from blood, taken on the day of vaccination. These receptors were collected from a middle-aged man who received an inactivated influenza vaccine. CDR3s include the opening cysteine and the closing phenylalanine or tryptophan. Each record gives: D gene, clone size, J gene, V gene, CDR3 protein, CDR3 DNA. A D gene is named only where the DNA matches it firmly. A clone size is listed for some rows: how often the clone was seen (once, few, many), or a class if it is expanded.

NA few TRBJ2-7 TRBV7-2 CASSLRGPRDEQYF TGTGCCAGCAGCTTACGAGGACCGAGGGACGAGCAGTACTTC
TRBD1 NA TRBJ1-2 TRBV12-3/TRBV12-4 CASSLQGDSYGYTF TGTGCCAGCAGTTTACAGGGGGATAGCTATGGCTACACCTTC
TRBD2 few TRBJ2-4 TRBV5-1 CASSPPVRGGKNIQYF TGCGCCAGCAGCCCCCCGGTCCGGGGGGGCAAAAACATTCAGTACTTC
NA many TRBJ2-2 TRBV20-1 CSAYPQRQTGELFF TGCAGTGCTTACCCCCAGCGTCAAACCGGGGAGCTGTTTTTT
TRBD2 many TRBJ2-2 TRBV12-3/TRBV12-4 CASRLGLANTGELFF TGTGCCAGCCGCCTGGGACTAGCGAACACCGGGGAGCTGTTTTTT
NA few TRBJ2-3 TRBV4-3 CASSQGVGGADTQYF TGCGCCAGCAGCCAAGGAGTAGGGGGAGCAGATACGCAGTATTTT
NA NA TRBJ2-3 TRBV29-1 CSASRSDRTDTQYF TGCAGCGCCTCCAGATCTGACCGCACAGATACGCAGTATTTT
NA NA TRBJ2-3 TRBV29-1 CSVEVRGASTDTQYF TGCAGCGTTGAAGTGCGCGGGGCCAGCACAGATACGCAGTATTTT
NA many TRBJ2-1 TRBV10-3 CAHGGVLYNEQFF TGTGCCCACGGTGGTGTCCTTTACAATGAGCAGTTCTTC
NA NA TRBJ2-4 TRBV4-1 CASSQGPTGGVQYF TGCGCCAGCAGCCAAGGGCCTACTGGTGGTGTTCAGTACTTC
NA few TRBJ2-3 TRBV28 CASSLDSGGTDTQYF TGTGCCAGCAGTTTAGATTCAGGGGGCACAGATACGCAGTATTTT
TRBD1 NA TRBJ2-5 TRBV7-9 CASSVGQDQETQYF TGTGCCAGCAGCGTGGGACAGGACCAAGAGACCCAGTACTTC
TRBD2 NA TRBJ2-2 TRBV5-1 CASSAAGTRNTGELFF TGCGCCAGCAGCGCAGCGGGGACCAGGAACACCGGGGAGCTGTTTTTT
NA NA TRBJ2-2 TRBV5-6 CASSLFTDATTGELFF TGTGCCAGCAGCTTGTTTACCGATGCGACAACCGGGGAGCTGTTTTTT
TRBD2 few TRBJ2-1 TRBV4-2 CASSQRLAGGGSSYNEQFF TGTGCCAGCAGCCAAAGGCTAGCGGGGGGGGGGAGCTCCTACAATGAGCAGTTCTTC
NA few TRBJ2-3 TRBV29-1 CSVEAPGSPDTDTQYF TGCAGCGTTGAAGCACCGGGTTCCCCCGACACAGATACGCAGTATTTT
TRBD1 many TRBJ2-6 TRBV12-3/TRBV12-4 CASSSRTGVISANVLTF TGTGCCAGCAGTTCCCGCACAGGGGTGATTTCGGCCAACGTCCTGACTTTC
NA many TRBJ2-7 TRBV3-1 CASSQLATSYEQYF TGTGCCAGCAGCCAACTAGCTACCTCCTACGAGCAGTACTTC
TRBD1 few TRBJ2-5 TRBV7-2 CASSARIQGAGETQYF TGTGCCAGCAGCGCGCGAATACAGGGGGCGGGAGAGACCCAGTACTTC
TRBD1 many TRBJ2-3 TRBV5-6 CASSVRGPDTQYF TGTGCCAGCAGCGTAAGGGGGCCGGATACGCAGTATTTT
NA many TRBJ2-4 TRBV25-1 CASRSLDWRGGNIQYF TGTGCCAGCAGGTCCCTAGACTGGCGCGGTGGGAACATTCAGTACTTC
NA NA TRBJ1-1 TRBV7-2 CASSSSGGPTEAFF TGTGCCAGCAGCTCCTCGGGGGGGCCAACTGAAGCTTTCTTT
TRBD1 few TRBJ1-1 TRBV6-1 CASRTGRDTEAFF TGTGCCAGCCGGACAGGGCGGGACACTGAAGCTTTCTTT
TRBD2 NA TRBJ2-7 TRBV3-1 CASSHPGGVYF TGTGCCAGCAGCCACCCGGGGGGGGTGTACTTC
NA few TRBJ2-7 TRBV28 CASSSFVVGEQYF TGTGCCAGCAGTTCTTTCGTGGTGGGCGAGCAGTACTTC
NA few TRBJ1-2 TRBV5-1 CASSGGGSSGYTF TGCGCCAGCAGCGGGGGGGGCTCTTCTGGCTACACCTTC
NA many TRBJ2-3 TRBV29-1 CSGAAGRELTDTQYF TGCAGCGGGGCGGCGGGTAGGGAGCTCACAGATACGCAGTATTTT
NA many TRBJ2-3 TRBV6-2/TRBV6-3 CASSYWGGSTDTQYF TGTGCCAGCAGTTACTGGGGTGGAAGCACAGATACGCAGTATTTT
TRBD2 NA TRBJ2-1 TRBV5-1 CASSLASIGLAGNEQFF TGCGCCAGCAGCTTGGCCTCGATAGGACTAGCGGGTAATGAGCAGTTCTTC
NA few TRBJ2-7 TRBV20-1 CSARANGDGYYEQYF TGCAGTGCTAGAGCGAACGGGGATGGGTACTACGAGCAGTACTTC
NA few TRBJ2-1 TRBV28 CASSPYSGLSNYNEQFF TGTGCCAGCAGTCCCTATTCAGGGCTATCCAATTACAATGAGCAGTTCTTC
NA NA TRBJ2-5 TRBV18 CASTYTFQVTQYF TGTGCCAGCACTTACACCTTCCAAGTGACCCAGTACTTC
NA few TRBJ2-1 TRBV12-3/TRBV12-4 CASGELGHNEQFF TGTGCCAGCGGGGAACTAGGGCACAATGAGCAGTTCTTC
NA NA TRBJ2-3 TRBV6-1 CASNPWGREQRTDTQYF TGTGCCAGCAACCCCTGGGGCCGGGAGCAGAGAACAGATACGCAGTATTTT
TRBD2 few TRBJ2-7 TRBV7-2 CASSLGFVAGGPDEQYF TGTGCCAGCAGCTTAGGTTTCGTAGCGGGGGGGCCTGACGAGCAGTACTTC
TRBD1 NA TRBJ2-7 TRBV27 CASSPRTGGREQYF TGTGCCAGCAGTCCCCGGACAGGGGGCAGGGAGCAGTACTTC
NA NA TRBJ2-6 TRBV30 CAWSGTGANVLTF TGTGCCTGGAGTGGTACTGGGGCCAACGTCCTGACTTTC
NA many TRBJ2-7 TRBV11-1 CASSLFEVRRQITYEQYF TGTGCCAGCAGCTTATTCGAAGTTCGGAGACAGATAACCTACGAGCAGTACTTC
TRBD2 few TRBJ2-7 TRBV4-2 CASSQALAEVYEQYF TGTGCCAGCAGCCAAGCACTAGCGGAGGTCTACGAGCAGTACTTC
TRBD1 few TRBJ1-2 TRBV6-2/TRBV6-3 CASSHNPGTDYGYTF TGTGCCAGCAGTCACAACCCCGGGACAGACTATGGCTACACCTTC
NA NA TRBJ2-3 TRBV4-2 CASSQAGMGVDTQYF TGTGCCAGCAGCCAAGCGGGTATGGGGGTAGATACGCAGTATTTT
NA many TRBJ2-2 TRBV28 CASSTGLNTGELFF TGTGCCAGCAGTACAGGCTTGAACACCGGGGAGCTGTTTTTT
NA NA TRBJ1-2 TRBV5-5 CASSLAPTANYGYTF TGTGCCAGCAGCTTGGCGCCGACAGCTAACTATGGCTACACCTTC
TRBD2 few TRBJ2-1 TRBV4-1 CASSLWEGVYNEQFF TGCGCCAGCAGTCTCTGGGAGGGAGTCTACAATGAGCAGTTCTTC
TRBD2 NA TRBJ2-5 TRBV6-5 CASSYSWASGQETQYF TGTGCCAGCAGTTACTCATGGGCTAGCGGACAAGAGACCCAGTACTTC
NA NA TRBJ1-5 TRBV20-1 CSARDPLGAGANQPQHF TGCAGTGCTAGAGACCCTCTTGGGGCAGGGGCAAATCAGCCCCAGCATTTT
TRBD1 NA TRBJ2-5 TRBV5-1 CASSLEGARQETQYF TGCGCCAGCAGCTTGGAGGGGGCTCGCCAAGAGACCCAGTACTTC
TRBD2 few TRBJ2-3 TRBV24-1 CATSESSGSTDTQYF TGTGCCACCAGTGAATCTAGCGGGAGCACAGATACGCAGTATTTT
NA NA TRBJ1-5 TRBV18 CASSPTEAYSNQPQHF TGTGCCAGCTCACCAACTGAGGCCTATAGCAATCAGCCCCAGCATTTT
NA NA TRBJ2-5 TRBV20-1 CSARSVPQMQETQYF TGCAGTGCTAGAAGTGTACCTCAAATGCAAGAGACCCAGTACTTC
NA NA TRBJ2-7 TRBV7-9 CASSPTGPTYEQYF TGTGCCAGCAGCCCAACTGGACCTACCTACGAGCAGTACTTC
NA NA TRBJ1-5 TRBV6-2/TRBV6-3 CASSPVQGRQPQHF TGTGCCAGCAGCCCCGTTCAGGGAAGGCAGCCCCAGCATTTT